This T cell receptor beta chain was profiled in a study of cytomegalovirus exposure and HLA in healthy donors. Study-wide results and limits: For most TCR sequences rarity was the rule, although some public TCRs occurred in many donors.

The CDR3 consists of 14 residues. Germline-derived CDR1 and CDR2 are SGHAT and FQNNGV. Trimming removed 0 bases from V and 3 bases from J, with 9 bases in between. Using immunoSEQ multiplex PCR, the repertoire was profiled, and TCRdb retains in-frame clones only, with some absent. The sample gives 200,000 to 250,000 clones, 90% to 95% of which show up once; approximately 0.99% is in the top ten. With respect to this clone: What it binds is unknown.

This sequence originates from a young woman in good health and CMV-seronegative. Material for sequencing was PBMCs. The rearrangement links TRBV11-2 to TRBJ2-7, with D unresolved. The CDR3 DNA sequence: TGTGCCAGCAGCTTAGATCGGTACGGCTACGAGCAGTACTTC. Its protein product is CASSLDRYGYEQYF.